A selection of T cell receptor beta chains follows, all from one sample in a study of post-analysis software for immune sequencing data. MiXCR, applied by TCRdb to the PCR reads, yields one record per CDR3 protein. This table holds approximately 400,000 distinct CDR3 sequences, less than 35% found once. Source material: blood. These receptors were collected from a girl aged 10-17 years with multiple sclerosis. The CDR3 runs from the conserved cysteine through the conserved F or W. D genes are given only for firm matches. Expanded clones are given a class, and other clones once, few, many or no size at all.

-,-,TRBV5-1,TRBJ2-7,CASSLGGTSSYEQYF,TGCGCCAGCAGCTTGGGTGGCACCTCCTCCTACGAGCAGTACTTC
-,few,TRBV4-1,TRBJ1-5,CASSQGDGGQFYSNQPQHF,TGCGCCAGCAGCCAAGGAGATGGTGGACAGTTCTATAGCAATCAGCCCCAGCATTTT
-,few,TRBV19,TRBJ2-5,CASSIRIQETQYF,TGTGCCAGTAGTATACGAATTCAAGAGACCCAGTACTTC
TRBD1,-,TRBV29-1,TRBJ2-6,CSVVAGGTSGANVLTF,TGCAGCGTTGTGGCAGGGGGCACCTCTGGGGCCAACGTCCTGACTTTC
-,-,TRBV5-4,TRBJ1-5,CASSRGPSGSNQPQHF,TGTGCCAGCAGCCGGGGACCGTCGGGTAGCAATCAGCCCCAGCATTTT
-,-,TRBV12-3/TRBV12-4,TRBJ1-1,CASSLALEGHTEAFF,TGTGCCAGCAGTTTAGCGCTGGAGGGTCACACTGAAGCTTTCTTT
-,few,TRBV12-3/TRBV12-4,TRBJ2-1,CASTFGLWGYYNEQFF,TGTGCCAGCACCTTTGGCCTATGGGGGTATTACAATGAGCAGTTCTTC
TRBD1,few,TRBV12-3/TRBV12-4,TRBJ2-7,CASSTGTADYEQYF,TGTGCCAGCAGCACCGGGACAGCCGACTACGAGCAGTACTTC
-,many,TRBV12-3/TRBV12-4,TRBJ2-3,CASSFRTYTQYF,TGTGCCAGCAGTTTCAGGACTTATACGCAGTATTTT
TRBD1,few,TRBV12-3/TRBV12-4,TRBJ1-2,CASSPKTGADYGYTF,TGTGCCAGCAGTCCTAAAACAGGGGCGGACTATGGCTACACCTTC
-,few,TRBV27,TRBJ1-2,CASSPDGGYTF,TGTGCCAGCAGTCCCGATGGTGGCTACACCTTC
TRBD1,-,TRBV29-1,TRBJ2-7,CSVTGQGRSYEQYF,TGCAGCGTCACCGGACAGGGGAGGTCCTACGAGCAGTACTTC
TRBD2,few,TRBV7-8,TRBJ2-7,CASSLGSLAGGSYEQYF,TGTGCCAGCAGCTTAGGGAGTCTAGCGGGGGGTTCCTACGAGCAGTACTTC
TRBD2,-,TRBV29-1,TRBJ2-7,CSVDYRLAGVYEQYF,TGCAGCGTTGATTATAGGCTAGCGGGGGTCTACGAGCAGTACTTC
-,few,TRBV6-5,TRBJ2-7,CASSRSGPSYEQYF,TGTGCCAGCAGTAGGAGTGGTCCCTCCTACGAGCAGTACTTC
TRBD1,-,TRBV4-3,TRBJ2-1,CASSQAGTGGIDEQFF,TGCGCCAGCAGCCAGGCCGGGACAGGGGGTATCGATGAGCAGTTCTTC
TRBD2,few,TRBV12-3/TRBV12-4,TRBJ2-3,CASSSLAGSRGDTQYF,TGTGCCAGCAGTTCTCTAGCGGGGAGCCGGGGAGATACGCAGTATTTT
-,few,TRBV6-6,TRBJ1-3,CASSYYDQGGNTIYF,TGTGCCAGCAGTTACTACGACCAGGGAGGAAACACCATATATTTT
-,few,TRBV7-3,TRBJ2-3,CASSSHRTAYTDTQYF,TGTGCCAGCAGCTCCCACCGGACGGCATACACAGATACGCAGTATTTT
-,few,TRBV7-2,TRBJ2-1,CASSPTWSGVNEQFF,TGTGCCAGCAGCCCTACTTGGTCAGGGGTCAATGAGCAGTTCTTC
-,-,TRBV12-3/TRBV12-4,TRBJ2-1,CASSLSAGAHEQFF,TGTGCCAGCAGTTTAAGCGCAGGGGCGCATGAGCAGTTCTTC
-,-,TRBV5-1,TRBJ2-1,CASSADSYNEQFF,TGCGCCAGCAGCGCGGACAGCTACAATGAGCAGTTCTTC
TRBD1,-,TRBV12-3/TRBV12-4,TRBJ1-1,CASSLQGPEAFF,TGTGCCAGCAGTCTACAGGGGCCTGAAGCTTTCTTT
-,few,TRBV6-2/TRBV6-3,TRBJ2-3,CASSVPDRHLTDTQYF,TGTGCCAGCAGCGTGCCTGATAGGCACCTCACAGATACGCAGTATTTT
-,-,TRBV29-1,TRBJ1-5,CSAAGDTGNQPQHF,TGCAGCGCCGCAGGGGATACGGGCAATCAGCCCCAGCATTTT
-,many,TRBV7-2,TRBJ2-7,CASSLGRSLSSYEQYF,TGTGCCAGCAGCTTGGGTCGGTCCTTGAGCTCCTACGAGCAGTACTTC